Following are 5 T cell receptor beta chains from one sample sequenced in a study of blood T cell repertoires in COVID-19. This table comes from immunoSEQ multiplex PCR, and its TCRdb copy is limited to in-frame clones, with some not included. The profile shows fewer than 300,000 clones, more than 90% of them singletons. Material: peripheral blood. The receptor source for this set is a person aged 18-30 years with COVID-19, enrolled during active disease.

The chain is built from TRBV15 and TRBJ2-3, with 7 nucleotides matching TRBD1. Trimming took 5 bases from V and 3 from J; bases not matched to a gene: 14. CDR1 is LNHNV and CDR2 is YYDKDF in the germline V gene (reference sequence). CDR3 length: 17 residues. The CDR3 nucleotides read TGTGCCACCAGCCGAGGGCCGGACAGGCCAGGGACAGATACGCAGTATTTT. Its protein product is CATSRGPDRPGTDTQYF.

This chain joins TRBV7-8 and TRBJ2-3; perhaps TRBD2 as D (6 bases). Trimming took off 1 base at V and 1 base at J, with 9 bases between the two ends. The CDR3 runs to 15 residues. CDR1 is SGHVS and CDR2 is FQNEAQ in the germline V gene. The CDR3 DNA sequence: TGTGCCAGCAGCTTAGACAAGCGGGGCACAGATACGCAGTATTTT. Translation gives CASSLDKRGTDTQYF.

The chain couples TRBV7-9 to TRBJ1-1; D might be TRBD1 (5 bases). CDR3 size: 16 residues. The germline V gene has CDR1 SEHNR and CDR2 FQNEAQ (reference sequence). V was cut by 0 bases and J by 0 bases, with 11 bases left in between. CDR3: CASSLAAGFMNTEAFF. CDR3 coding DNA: TGTGCCAGCAGCTTAGCAGCAGGGTTCATGAACACTGAAGCTTTCTTT.

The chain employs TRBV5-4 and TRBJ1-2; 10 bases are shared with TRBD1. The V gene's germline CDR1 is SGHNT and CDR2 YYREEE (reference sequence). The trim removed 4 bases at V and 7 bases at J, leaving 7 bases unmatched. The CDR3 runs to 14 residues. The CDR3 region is CASSQGQGFLGYTF. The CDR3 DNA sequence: TGTGCCAGCAGCCAGGGACAGGGGTTTCTTGGCTACACCTTC.

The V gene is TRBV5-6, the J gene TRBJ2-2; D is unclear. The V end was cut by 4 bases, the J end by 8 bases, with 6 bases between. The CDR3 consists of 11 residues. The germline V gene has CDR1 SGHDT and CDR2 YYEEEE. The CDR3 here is CASSEHGELFF. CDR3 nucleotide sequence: TGTGCCAGCAGCGAACATGGGGAGCTGTTTTTT.